The 27 T cell receptor beta chains below come from one sample, sequenced in a study of cytotoxic CD8 clonotypes in ibrutinib-treated CLL. The repertoire was sequenced with immunoSEQ multiplex PCR; TCRdb's copy has only in-frame clones and lacks some. Of about 140,000 clones listed, roughly 90% were seen once; the top ten hold 10% to 14%. The specimen comprised PBMCs, sampled after 12 months of ibrutinib treatment. All receptors come from a human donor with chronic lymphocytic leukemia.

This chain joins TRBV6-5 and TRBJ2-7, with a possible D match to TRBD1 (6 bases). V lost 2 bases to trimming and J lost 2 bases, with 10 bases between them. This CDR3 contains 14 residues. Germline lookup yields CDR1 MNHEY and CDR2 SVGAGI. The CDR3 loop is CASSYPGQTYEQYF. DNA for the CDR3: TGTGCCAGCAGTTACCCCGGACAGACCTACGAGCAGTACTTC.

The chain carries TRBV6-4 and TRBJ2-4, with D perhaps matching TRBD1 (7 bases). The germline V and J ends were trimmed by 3 bases and 3 bases, with 12 bases remaining between them. The CDR3 sequence is 15 residues long. In germline, CDR1 is MRHNA, CDR2 SNTAGT. The CDR3 region has the DNA TGTGCCAGCAGTGAGGAGGGGGCAGACAAAAACATTCAGTACTTC. It translates to CASSEEGADKNIQYF.

This chain uses TRBV5-1 with TRBJ1-1, with TRBD1 matching over 10 bases. The CDR3 is 14 amino acids. Germline values: CDR1 SGHRS, CDR2 YFSETQ. V was clipped by 3 bases and J by 10 bases; unmatched bases: 9. The CDR3 here is CASSSGTGALRAFF. CDR3 bases: TGCGCCAGCAGCTCTGGGACAGGGGCGTTAAGAGCTTTCTTT. The full variable domain, completed using reference TRBV5-1 and TRBJ1-1, is KAGVTQTPRYLIKTRGQQVTLSCSPISGHRSVSWYQQTPGQGLQFLFEYFSETQRNKGNFPGRFSGRQFSNSRSEMNVSTLELGDSALYLCASSSGTGALRAFFGQGTRLTVV.

The chain uses TRBV9 and TRBJ2-1; 9 bases match TRBD2. V was pared by 2 bases and J by 4 bases, with 4 bases of the junction left unmatched. Germline CDR1 SGDLS, CDR2 YYNGEE. This CDR3 region has 15 residues. CDR3 sequence reads: CASSVETSGYNEQFF. CDR3 bases: TGTGCCAGCAGCGTGGAGACTAGCGGTTACAATGAGCAGTTCTTC.

V is TRBV27 and J is TRBJ1-1, with a possible D match to TRBD1 (6 bases). Deletions cut 5 bases from V and 8 bases from J, with 18 bases between. The CDR3 length is 14 residues. The germline gives CDR1 MNHEY, CDR2 SMNVEV (reference sequence). The CDR3 sequence: CASSPNPGAVEAFF. The CDR3 coding sequence is TGTGCCAGCAGTCCCAATCCAGGGGCAGTGGAAGCTTTCTTT.

On this clone itself: One junction end does not reproduce the germline sequence, and a read error may be involved. The CDR3 region has the DNA TGTGCTAGCAGCCCGACAGGGAACTCCTACAATGAGCAGTTCTTC. Translating it yields CASSPTGNSYNEQFF. J is TRBJ2-1 and V is TRBV7-7, with 7 bases fitting TRBD1. Germline-derived CDR1 and CDR2 are SSHAT and FNYEAQ (reference sequence). The CDR3 contains 15 residues.

This clone was seen once. The chain couples TRBV9 to TRBJ1-1; D gene unclear. The CDR3 has 12 residues. V was shortened by 4 bases and J by 11 bases, with 15 bases between the two germline ends. Germline-derived CDR1 and CDR2 are SGDLS and YYNGEE. The DNA for the CDR3 is TGTGCCAGCAGCAGTACAGCGAGGGAGGCTTTCTTT. It specifies CASSSTAREAFF.

This clone has only one observation. This chain uses TRBV28 with TRBJ1-1, with D possibly matching TRBD1 (5 bases). CDR3 length: 15 residues. V was trimmed by 7 bases and J by 0 bases, leaving 15 bases between them. CDR1 is MDHEN, CDR2 SYDVKM, per germline. The CDR3 DNA is TGTGCCAGCACCCTGGGGGGAAACCTGAACACTGAAGCTTTCTTT. Its translation: CASTLGGNLNTEAFF.

This clone has just one count. CDR3 sequence: CASSYGAGYEQYF. In DNA, the CDR3 is TGTGCCAGCAGTTATGGCGCAGGCTACGAGCAGTACTTC. The chain is built from TRBV27 and TRBJ2-7; no firm D call. V was cut by 4 bases and J by 3 bases, with 10 bases left in between. From germline, CDR1 is MNHEY and CDR2 SMNVEV (reference sequence). This CDR3 is 13 amino acids long.

The V gene is TRBV6-4, the J gene TRBJ1-1; a possible D gene is TRBD1 (6 bases). V lost 4 bases and J lost 0, with 27 bases in between. This CDR3 spans 20 amino acids. The germline V gene encodes CDR1 MRHNA and CDR2 SNTAGT. For the CDR3, the DNA is TGTGCCAGCAGTGCCCTACGTCCCCGCAACAGGGACCCATTGAACACTGAAGCTTTCTTT. Translation gives CASSALRPRNRDPLNTEAFF.

This clone was seen a few times. The gene calls are TRBV30 and TRBJ1-2; D possibly corresponds to TRBD1 (6 bases). Looked up from germline, CDR1 is GTSNPN and CDR2 is SVGIG (reference sequence). The CDR3 has 12 amino acids. The CDR3 here is CARDTRSYGYTF. As DNA, the CDR3 is TGTGCTCGGGACACGAGAAGCTATGGCTACACCTTC.

The chain carries TRBV5-4 and TRBJ2-1; D might be TRBD2 (5 bases). CDR3 size: 15 residues. The germline gives CDR1 SGHNT, CDR2 YYREEE (reference sequence). Deletions cut 2 bases from V and 3 bases from J, with 12 bases between. The CDR3 here is CASSFAGGIYNEQFF. CDR3 nucleotides: TGTGCCAGCAGCTTCGCGGGTGGGATCTACAATGAGCAGTTCTTC.

Here the CDR3 reads CASRGSGEQFF. The CDR3 nucleotides are TGTGCCAGCCGGGGGTCTGGTGAGCAGTTCTTC. The chain joins TRBV5-6 to TRBJ2-1, with D maybe TRBD2 (6 bases). Germline V gives CDR1 SGHDT, CDR2 YYEEEE. Trimming pared 7 bases from V and 9 bases from J, leaving 11 bases between. The CDR3 totals 11 residues.

V usage is TRBV28 and J usage is TRBJ2-3; D not certain. Germline values: CDR1 MDHEN, CDR2 SYDVKM. This CDR3 contains 13 residues. V was cut by 4 bases and J by 4 bases, with 9 bases left in between. CDR3 bases: TGTGCCAGCAGTTACCCCATTTCAGATACGCAGTATTTT. Its protein product is CASSYPISDTQYF.

V gene TRBV4-2 combines with J gene TRBJ1-5, with no clear D. The length of the CDR3 is 13 residues. Germline assignment: CDR1 LGHNA and CDR2 YNFKEQ. V was trimmed by 3 bases and J by 5 bases, leaving 8 bases between them. CDR3 loop: CASSHESHQPQHF. DNA of the CDR3: TGTGCCAGCAGCCACGAGTCCCATCAGCCCCAGCATTTT.

V usage is TRBV14 and J usage is TRBJ2-1, with D perhaps matching TRBD2 (6 bases). The V end was cut by 4 bases, the J end by 7 bases, with 20 bases between. Germline V CDR1 and CDR2: SGHDN, FVKESK. This CDR3 has 16 residues. The CDR3, as DNA: TGTGCCAGCAGCCCCCCCGGGGGTAAAGGGAGGAATGAGCAGTTCTTC. Protein: CASSPPGGKGRNEQFF.

The J gene is TRBJ2-1, the V gene TRBV7-9; D remains ambiguous. The CDR3 sequence is 11 residues long. Trimming took off 4 bases at V and 9 bases at J, with 7 bases between the two ends. Germline loops: CDR1 SEHNR, CDR2 FQNEAQ (reference sequence). The CDR3 DNA is TGTGCCAGCAGCTCCTCGGGTGAGCAGTTCTTC. It is translated as CASSSSGEQFF. Variable domain in full (rest from reference TRBV7-9 and TRBJ2-1): DTGVSQNPRHKITKRGQNVTFRCDPISEHNRLYWYRQTLGQGPEFLTYFQNEAQLEKSRLLSDRFSAERPKGSFSTLEIQRTEQGDSAMYLCASSSSGEQFFGPGTRLTVL.

The chain has TRBV6-6 and TRBJ2-7, with 7 bases identical to TRBD1. The CDR3 totals 14 residues. Germline V gene lookup returns CDR1 MNHNY and CDR2 SVGAGI (reference sequence). After removal of 8 bases from V and 6 bases from J, the junction contained 13 bases not matched to a gene. The chain's CDR3 is CASCPGQSSGEQYF. The CDR3 DNA reads as TGTGCCAGCTGCCCGGGACAGTCATCCGGCGAGCAGTACTTC.

The rearrangement uses TRBV6-5 and TRBJ2-2, with 10 bases that match TRBD1. The germline V gene encodes CDR1 MNHEY and CDR2 SVGAGI. After removal of 6 bases from V and 6 bases from J, the junction contained 7 bases not matched to a gene. CDR3 length: 15 amino acids. The CDR3 is CASRKGTGVAGELFF. DNA of the CDR3: TGTGCCAGCAGGAAGGGGACAGGGGTCGCCGGGGAGCTGTTTTTT.

This sequence joins TRBV7-2 and TRBJ1-5; D unresolved. The CDR3 contains 13 residues. Germline loops: CDR1 SGHTA, CDR2 FQGNSA. Trimming took off 5 bases at V and 2 bases at J, with 7 bases between the two ends. Here the CDR3 reads CASSQDGNQPQHF. The CDR3 DNA is TGTGCCAGCAGCCAGGATGGCAATCAGCCCCAGCATTTT.

The genes are TRBV19 and TRBJ2-7; 7 bases line up with TRBD1. Unmatched junction bases numbered 7, after V lost 4 bases and J lost 1 base. Germline V lookup: CDR1 LNHDA, CDR2 SQIVND (reference sequence). The CDR3 totals 15 residues. The DNA of the CDR3 is TGTGCCAGTAGTAGGTCCGGGACAGAGTCCTACGAGCAGTACTTC. The encoded protein is CASSRSGTESYEQYF.

The chain is built from TRBV7-3 and TRBJ2-7; 11 bases fit TRBD1. The CDR3 covers 15 residues. CDR1 and CDR2 (germline): SGHTA, FQGTGA. J gave up 5 bases and V 6 bases, and 9 bases lay outside the gene matches. CDR3 loop: CASSFHGGQGDEQYF. The CDR3 coding sequence is TGTGCCAGCAGTTTCCACGGGGGACAGGGGGACGAGCAGTACTTC.

The chain carries TRBV5-1 and TRBJ2-1; D uncertain. The V gene's germline CDR1 is SGHRS and CDR2 YFSETQ. Deletions cut 0 bases from V and 2 bases from J, with 9 bases between. CDR3 length: 15 residues. The CDR3 bases are TGCGCCAGCAGCTTGGGAGAGGCCCCCTACAATGAGCAGTTCTTC. Translation gives CASSLGEAPYNEQFF.

This clone was found once. This chain uses TRBV30 with TRBJ2-7; the D gene is possibly TRBD1 (5 bases). Germline V gene lookup returns CDR1 GTSNPN and CDR2 SVGIG (reference sequence). This CDR3 region has 11 residues. V lost 2 bases, J lost 5 bases, and 7 bases lay in between. The CDR3 protein is CAWSQGDEQYF. The CDR3 coding sequence is TGTGCCTGGAGTCAGGGCGACGAGCAGTACTTC.

The V call is TRBV9, the J call TRBJ2-4; D is unclear. CDR3 size: 14 residues. Deletions cut 5 bases from V and 2 bases from J, with 11 bases between. Germline V gives CDR1 SGDLS, CDR2 YYNGEE. The CDR3 region has the DNA TGTGCCAGCAGTGGACCGTTTCCCAAAAACATTCAGTACTTC. Its translation is CASSGPFPKNIQYF.

The chain uses TRBV4-2 and TRBJ1-4; 7 bases align to TRBD1. Trimming removed 3 bases from V and 4 bases from J; junction bases left unmatched: 8. CDR3 length equals 16 residues. Germline-derived CDR1 and CDR2 are LGHNA and YNFKEQ. The CDR3 sequence: CASSQVRTGDNEKLFF. The DNA of the CDR3 is TGTGCCAGCAGCCAGGTCAGGACAGGTGATAATGAAAAACTGTTTTTT.

This rearrangement joins TRBV5-4 to TRBJ1-2, with 7 nucleotides matching TRBD1. Germline V gives CDR1 SGHNT, CDR2 YYREEE (reference sequence). The CDR3 consists of 14 residues. V shed 2 bases, J shed 5 bases, and the junction held 6 bases outside the gene matches. The CDR3: CASSLDGTAYGYTF. The CDR3, as DNA: TGTGCCAGCAGCTTAGACGGGACAGCTTATGGCTACACCTTC.